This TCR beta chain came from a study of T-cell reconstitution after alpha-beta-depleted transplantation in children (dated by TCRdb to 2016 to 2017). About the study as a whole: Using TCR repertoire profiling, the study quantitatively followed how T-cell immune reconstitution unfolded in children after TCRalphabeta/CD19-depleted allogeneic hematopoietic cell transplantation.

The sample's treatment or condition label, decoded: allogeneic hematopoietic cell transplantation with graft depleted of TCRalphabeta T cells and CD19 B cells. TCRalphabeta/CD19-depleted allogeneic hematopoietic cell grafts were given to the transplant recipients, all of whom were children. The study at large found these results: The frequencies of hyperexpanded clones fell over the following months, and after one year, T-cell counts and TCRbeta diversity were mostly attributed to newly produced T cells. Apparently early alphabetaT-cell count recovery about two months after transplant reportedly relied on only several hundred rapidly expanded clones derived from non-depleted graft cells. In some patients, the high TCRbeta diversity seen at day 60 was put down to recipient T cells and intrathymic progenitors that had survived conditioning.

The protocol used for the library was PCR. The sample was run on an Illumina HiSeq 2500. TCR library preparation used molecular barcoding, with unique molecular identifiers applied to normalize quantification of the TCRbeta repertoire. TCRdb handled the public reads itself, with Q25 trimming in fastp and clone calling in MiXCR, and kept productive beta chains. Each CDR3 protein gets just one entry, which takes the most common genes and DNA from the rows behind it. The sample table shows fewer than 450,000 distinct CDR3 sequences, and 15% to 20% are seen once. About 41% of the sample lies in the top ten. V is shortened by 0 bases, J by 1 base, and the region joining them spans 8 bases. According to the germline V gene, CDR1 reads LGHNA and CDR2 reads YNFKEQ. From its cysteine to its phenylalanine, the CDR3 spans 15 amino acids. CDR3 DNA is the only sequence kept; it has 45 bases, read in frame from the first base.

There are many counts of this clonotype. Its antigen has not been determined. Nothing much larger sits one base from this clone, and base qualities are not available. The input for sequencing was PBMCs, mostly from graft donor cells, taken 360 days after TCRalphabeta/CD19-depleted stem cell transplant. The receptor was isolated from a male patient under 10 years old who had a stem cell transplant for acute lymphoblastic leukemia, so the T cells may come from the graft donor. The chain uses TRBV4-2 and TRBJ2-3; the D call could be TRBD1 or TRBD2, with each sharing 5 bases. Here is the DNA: TGTGCCAGCAGCCAAGAAGGGACCCGCACAGATACGCAGTATTTT. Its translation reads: CASSQEGTRTDTQYF.